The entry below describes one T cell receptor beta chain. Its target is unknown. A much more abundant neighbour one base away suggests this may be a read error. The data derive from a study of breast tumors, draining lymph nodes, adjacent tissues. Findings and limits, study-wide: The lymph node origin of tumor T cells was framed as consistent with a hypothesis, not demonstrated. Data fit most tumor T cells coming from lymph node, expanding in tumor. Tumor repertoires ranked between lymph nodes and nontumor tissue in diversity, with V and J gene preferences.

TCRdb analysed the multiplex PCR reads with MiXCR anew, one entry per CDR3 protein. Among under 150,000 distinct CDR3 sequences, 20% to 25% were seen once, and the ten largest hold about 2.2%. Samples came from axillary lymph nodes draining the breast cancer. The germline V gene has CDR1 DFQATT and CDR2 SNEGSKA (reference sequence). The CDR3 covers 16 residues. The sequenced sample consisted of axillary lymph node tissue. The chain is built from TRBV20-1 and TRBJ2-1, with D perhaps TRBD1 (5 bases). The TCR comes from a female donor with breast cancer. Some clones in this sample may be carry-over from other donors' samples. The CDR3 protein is CGARDSKGRAYNEQFF. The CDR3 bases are TGCGGTGCTAGAGATTCGAAGGGGCGAGCCTACAATGAGCAGTTCTTC.